This paragraph reports one TCR beta chain. No glioblastoma patient carried an isocitrate dehydrogenase mutation. This sample was taken from a study of glioma-infiltrating T cells after dendritic cell vaccination. Study-wide context: Monocyte-derived dendritic cells, cultured 6 to 8 days with IL-4 and GM-CSF, were pulsed with autologous tumor lysate.

V lost 2 bases, J lost 4 bases, and 8 bases lay in between. CDR1 is MNHNY, CDR2 SVGAGI, per germline (reference sequence). The CDR3 length is 13 residues. Assay used: immunoSEQ multiplex PCR; TCRdb lists only in-frame clones, some missing. The sample has tens of thousands of clones, approximately 83% seen once. The source was blood, collected before dendritic cell vaccination. This chain connects TRBV6-6 to TRBJ1-1, with D possibly being TRBD1 (5 bases). This TCR derives from a human donor with glioblastoma. The CDR3 bases are TGTGCCAGCAGTTACAGGGGAGGCACTGAAGCTTTCTTT. Translation gives CASSYRGGTEAFF.